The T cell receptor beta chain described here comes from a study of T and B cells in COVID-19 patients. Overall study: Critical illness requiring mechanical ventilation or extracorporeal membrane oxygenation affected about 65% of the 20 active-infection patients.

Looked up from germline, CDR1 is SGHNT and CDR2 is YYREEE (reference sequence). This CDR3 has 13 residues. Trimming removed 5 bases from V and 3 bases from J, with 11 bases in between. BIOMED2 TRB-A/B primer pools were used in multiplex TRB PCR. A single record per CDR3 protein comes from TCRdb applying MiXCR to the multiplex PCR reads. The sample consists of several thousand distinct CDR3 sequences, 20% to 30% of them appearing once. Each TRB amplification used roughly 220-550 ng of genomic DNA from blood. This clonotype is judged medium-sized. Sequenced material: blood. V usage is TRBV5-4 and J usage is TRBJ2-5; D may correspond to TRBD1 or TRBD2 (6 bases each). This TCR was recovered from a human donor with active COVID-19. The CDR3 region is CASRVGGKETQYF. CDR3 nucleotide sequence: TGTGCCAGCAGGGTAGGGGGGAAAGAGACCCAGTACTTC.